This TCR beta chain is from a study of T cell responses to AZD1222 COVID-19 vaccine. Clones were read by immunoSEQ multiplex PCR, and TCRdb kept only the in-frame ones, dropping some. Of about 75,000 clones listed, more than 70% are singletons. This CDR3 is built from 16 residues. V was clipped by 6 bases and J by 1 base; unmatched bases: 7. The germline V gene encodes CDR1 LGHNT and CDR2 FRNRAP. This sequence joins TRBV12-5 and TRBJ2-1; 9 nucleotides match TRBD1. The sequence derives from an adult who received the MenACWY meningococcal vaccine as a control. This specimen was peripheral blood, taken 28 days after the second dose of the MenACWY control vaccine. For the CDR3, the DNA is TGTGCTAGTGGGAACCGACAGGGGGATTCCTACAATGAGCAGTTCTTC. Protein: CASGNRQGDSYNEQFF.